This TCR beta chain was identified in a study of regulatory T cells in long-lasting Graves disease. Study-wide points: Among samples with persistent disease, TRBV28, TRBJ1-2 and TRBJ2-5 were favored. It is possible that accuracy was reduced by the small size of the sample.

CDR1 is SGHAT, CDR2 FQNNGV, per germline. Between the trimmed V and J ends, which lost 2 bases and 2 bases, there was a span of 11 bases. This CDR3 is 15 amino acids long. HTBI primers from iRepertoire and Arm-PCR of CDR3 regions yielded the TCR beta libraries. MiXCR, applied by TCRdb to the multiplex PCR reads, yields one record per CDR3 protein. The sample has roughly 420,000 distinct CDR3 sequences, over 15% seen once. This clonotype was counted at least ten times. What it recognizes is unknown. The time point: newly diagnosed GD, antithyroid drugs for less than 3 months. Following extraction of RNA from PBMCs, that RNA was used to make the TCR library. A further study also used this sample, focusing on T cells in Graves' hyperthyroidism and ophthalmopathy. That work states: Ophthalmopathy was separated from stable hyperthyroidism by a 13 V-J model.

This material consisted of peripheral blood mononuclear cells (PBMCs), taken at new diagnosis, from a patient treated with antithyroid drugs. The clonotype comes from a woman in her 30s with Graves disease. J is TRBJ2-3 and V is TRBV11-2; no definite D call. CDR3 DNA: TGTGCCAGCAGCTTATATTATGCGAACACAGATACGCAGTATTTT. Translated: CASSLYYANTDTQYF. Drawing the rest from reference TRBV11-2 and TRBJ2-3, the complete variable domain is EAGVAQSPRYKIIEKRQSVAFWCNPISGHATLYWYQQILGQGPKLLIQFQNNGVVDDSQLPKDRFSAERLKGVDSTLKIQPAKLEDSAVYLCASSLYYANTDTQYFGPGTRLTVL.